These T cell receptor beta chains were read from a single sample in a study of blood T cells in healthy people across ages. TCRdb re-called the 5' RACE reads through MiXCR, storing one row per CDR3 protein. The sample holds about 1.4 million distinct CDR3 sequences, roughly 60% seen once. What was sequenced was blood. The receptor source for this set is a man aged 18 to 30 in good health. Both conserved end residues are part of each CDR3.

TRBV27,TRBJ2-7,CASSPSGTGIYEQYF
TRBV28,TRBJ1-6,CASTILGGPLHF
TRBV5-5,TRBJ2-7,CASSTPGTMTYEQYF
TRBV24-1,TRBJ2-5,CATSATTPPETQYF
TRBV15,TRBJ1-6,CATSREGWENSPLHF
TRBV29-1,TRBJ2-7,CSARGAGGEQYF
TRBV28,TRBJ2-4,CASSLSAGANIQYF
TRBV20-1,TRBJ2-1,CSAGDSEQFF
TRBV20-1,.,CSARAFGSYEQYF
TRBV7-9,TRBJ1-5,CASSPGTGNHQPQHF
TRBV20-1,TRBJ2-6,CSARAQDSGANVLTF
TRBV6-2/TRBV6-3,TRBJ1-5,CASSQQPGGQPQHF
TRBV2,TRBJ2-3,CAIPLAGEGDTQYF
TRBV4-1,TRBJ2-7,CASSQESQGWTCEQYF
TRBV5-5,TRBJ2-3,CASSLDSAGRSRETQYF
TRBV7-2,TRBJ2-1,CASSLSSSYEQFF
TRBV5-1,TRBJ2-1,CASSAGTAGNEQFF
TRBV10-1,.,CASSDRASGRATYQETQFF
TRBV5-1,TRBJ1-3,CASSGGRALSGNTIYF
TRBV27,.,CASRTDWSPYEQYF
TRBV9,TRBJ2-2,CASSVYGELFF
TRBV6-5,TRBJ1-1,CASRRLGGMNTEAFF
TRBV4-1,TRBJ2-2,CASSQDGGSAAGELFF
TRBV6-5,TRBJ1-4,CASTRTRDAYNEKLFF
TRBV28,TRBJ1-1,CASSFHIGTVTEAFF
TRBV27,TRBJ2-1,CASGRQGLKGYNEQFF
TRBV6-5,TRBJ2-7,CASSRSTGSYEQYF
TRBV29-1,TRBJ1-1,CSVEGVEGRRTEAFF
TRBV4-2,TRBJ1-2,CASSQAKSNYGYTF
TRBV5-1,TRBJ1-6,CASSSGTGGSPLHF
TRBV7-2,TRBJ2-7,CASSLTTSGGYYEQYF
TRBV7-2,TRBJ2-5,CASSSVGFEETQYF